This TCR beta chain was profiled in a study of cytomegalovirus exposure and HLA in healthy donors (dated by TCRdb to 2015 to 2018). In the study overall: An earlier analysis of several hundred of the donors reported 250 to 300 Gb of sequence data and roughly 110 million unique TCR beta sequences from about 179 million T cells. Roughly 300 gigabases of sequencing data and tens of millions of unique TCR sequences were included in an early release covering about 700 HLA-typed donors. Of the approximately 400 genotyped donors, about 84% fell in the genetic ancestry cluster associated with self-reported Caucasian donors. The study was designed to test whether signatures of past pathogen exposure could be identified by cataloging public T cell receptors. The study profiled the T cell repertoires of about 720 subjects by immunosequencing and related them to cytomegalovirus serostatus. In addition to the first cohort of approximately 670 subjects, a separate validation cohort of around 110 different subjects was used. The study combined high-throughput TCR immunosequencing, statistical association of individual TCRs with disease status, and machine learning to predict cytomegalovirus infection status. To study patterns of TCR occurrence, a later analysis re-analyzed previously published TCR beta repertoires from 666 donors and added high-resolution HLA genotyping. In the later analysis, no new phenotypic data were used to find candidate immune exposures; instead, reliance was placed on TCR beta sequences and their occurrence across donors. An earlier analysis of several hundred of the donors applied high-throughput TCR beta sequencing to assess whether each TCR beta V gene segment acted as functional or pseudogenic. Donor age, sex, ethnicity and CMV serostatus were collected together with the repertoire data. In a later genetic analysis, genome-wide SNP genotypes for about three fifths of the 666 donors were used, and that subset was treated as a discovery cohort. Every discovery cohort repertoire had been produced on one sequencing platform. HLA typing included class I and class II loci at four-digit resolution. The number of typed donors differed by locus: roughly 629-640 for A, B, C, DRB1 and DQB1; 500 to 550 for DQA1; some 610 for DPA1; and about 450 for DPB1. Because of strong linkage in the cohort, four or five DR-DQ haplotypes were treated as single units for association and clustering. On average, around 240,000 unique TCR beta nucleotide sequences were sequenced per donor among fewer than 500 genotyped donors of the cohort, with roughly 19% of those sequences being non-productive.

Receptor libraries were prepared by the immunoSEQ multiplex PCR assay. For the multiplex PCR, a mixture combining 60 forward primers for TCR Vbeta segments and 13 reverse primers for TCR Jbeta segments was used. Amplification of the CDR3 region of rearranged TCR beta genes was performed with a multiplex PCR assay on genomic DNA. On the Illumina HiSeq System, the amplified TCR beta libraries were sequenced as 87-base-pair reads. For the original study's pipeline: A later analysis tallied 70 million to 100 million unique TCR beta chains across the 640 or so repertoires, and approximately 12 million of those chains were shared by two or more donors. Raw reads were error-corrected and collapsed into unique sequences with a nearest-neighbor algorithm that merged closely related sequences to remove PCR and sequencing errors. Alignment of CDR3 sequences to IMGT reference sequences was used to assign V, D and J gene segments. For a sequence to be retained, a match of at least six nucleotides was required to both a V gene segment and a J gene segment. Rearrangements were classified as productive when the CDR3 lacked stop codons and remained in frame with V and J, and all other rearrangements were classified as non-productive. Following IMGT convention, CDR3 was defined as the stretch from the second conserved V-encoded cysteine up to the conserved J-encoded phenylalanine. Sequences without an unambiguous match to a single V gene segment were excluded from the earlier analysis of approximately 560 of the donors. In an earlier analysis of almost 600 of the donors, a V segment was called functional when productive rearrangements were above 56.7%, and segregating when the standard deviation between donors exceeded 5%. A statistical classification framework was developed to diagnose cytomegalovirus status using the catalog of TCR beta chain sequences. In a later analysis, TCR nucleotide sequences were compared against IMGT/GENE-DB human TR gene sequences so that V and J genes could be assigned. The TCRdist pipeline was used in a later analysis to assign CDR3 sequences and most-parsimonious VDJ recombination scenarios. A later analysis defined each TCR beta chain by its CDR3 amino acid sequence plus V-gene family, and excluded reads lacking a unique V-gene family. As a way to deal with suspected cross-contamination and a sequencing artifact, a later analysis dropped hundreds of nucleotide sequences that were highly shared and had low generation probability. A later analysis calculated a clonal expansion index for each public chain from normalized within-repertoire ranks of inferred template counts. Generation probabilities in a later analysis came from a VDJ recombination model fitted to out-of-frame rearrangements, and those results were checked against IGoR. In a later analysis, hypergeometric tests were used to score TCR-TCR, TCR-HLA and TCR-CMV co-occurrence, with a repertoire-size bias correction applied to TCR pairs. A later analysis estimated false discovery rates by permuting HLA or CMV assignments 20 times. A later analysis grouped co-occurring TCRs with DBSCAN, adding TCRdist sequence similarity when clustering within HLA-allele-positive subsets. For co-occurrence clustering, repertoires with fewer than 30,000 or more than 120,000 public chains were excluded, along with a handful of repertoires with anomalous nucleotide sharing. Imported from immuneACCESS, the table was reduced by TCRdb to in-frame sequences with V and J called. These copies leave out some clones; in studies compared against another copy, an unresolved V gene accounts for under half, and the cause of the remainder is not known. The V and J calls and clone size come from that table; D and trimming were worked out from the DNA. This sample holds 130,000 or so clones; about 74% were observed only once. In total, the top ten clones hold roughly 0.9% of the sample.

As to this clone: This receptor's antigen is unknown. No much larger clonotype is one base removed from it; base qualities were not supplied. The same CDR3 arises from other DNA sequences in this sample as well.

Points the paper makes about the study in general: According to a later analysis, parvovirus B19, influenza, CMV and Epstein-Barr virus appeared linked to several top co-occurrence clusters. Correlated functional status among segregating V segments might reflect linkage disequilibrium, but an unknown experimental factor could not be ruled out. Strong co-occurrence of HLA alleles, especially DR and DQ, made assigning TCR associations to individual alleles difficult. The only immune exposure information available for the cohort was CMV serostatus. In an earlier analysis of about 600 of the donors, most TCR beta V segments appeared in productive rearrangements about 90% or about 30% of the time, broadly matching IMGT annotations. Because counts were too low, more than 15 rarely observed V segments, including chromosome 9 orphons, were left out of the earlier analysis of several hundred of the donors. The classifier was reported to diagnose cytomegalovirus status with high specificity and sensitivity in both the original and validation cohorts. A further reported finding was that TCR beta sequences accurately predicted the HLA-A and HLA-B alleles for most subjects in the first cohort. According to the authors, the approach could potentially be generalized to other disease states and immunological phenotypes. The presence/absence analyses assumed that sequencing depth was roughly uniform across donors, and that assumption may not be true. A few of the identified cytomegalovirus-associated TCR beta chains were confirmed in vitro to be specific for cytomegalovirus antigens. A group of highly shared sequence variants was considered likely to be a technical artifact of the sequencing pipeline. A later analysis found that most CMV-associated TCR beta chains appeared HLA-restricted, with HLA associations seemingly driven largely by CMV exposure. The study gave a list of some 150 TCR beta chains associated with cytomegalovirus. Some IMGT-functional V segments, including TRBV6-2 and TRBV6-3, could not be told apart with the 87-base-pair reads, so those segments were excluded. The cohort was sequenced for TCR beta chains only, and without alpha or paired-chain data the features that could be detected were limited. In a later analysis, TCR association rates were found to vary across HLA loci, with the most associated TCRs seen for DRB1 alleles and the fewest for HLA-C alleles. Across donors, most TCR sequences were observed very rarely, whereas some public TCRs were present in many individuals. V-gene and J-gene trimming of TCR beta chains was associated with a missense DCLRE1C variant in a later genetic analysis, and the association was replicated in an independent cohort. A later analysis found that HLA-associated TCR beta chains were more clonally expanded and had lower generation probabilities than equally common non-associated chains. In a later genetic analysis, fewer N-insertions in productive TCRs were reported among donors in an Asian-associated ancestry cluster than the roughly 700-donor mean. Because some donors lacked HLA typing at each locus, the association tests relied only on the typed subset. Specific HLA alleles were associated with roughly 16,000 TCR beta sequences at a false discovery rate of 0.05 in a later analysis.

The cohort consisted of 666 healthy bone marrow donors. At the time of sampling, all cohort members were nominally healthy, though unrecorded immune exposures were likely present. The donor tested CMV seronegative and was one of the 352 seronegative cohort members. A peripheral blood sample was provided by each donor, and peripheral blood mononuclear cells were used for TCR beta sequencing. Genomic DNA was extracted from the blood cell samples with the Qiagen DNeasy Blood Extraction Kit. Spanning cysteine to phenylalanine, the CDR3 consists of 16 amino acids. Only the CDR3 DNA stays, 48 bases, in frame from base 1. Relative to germline, V is missing 4 bases and J is missing 0 bases, with 7 bases of the junction outside any gene match. The germline V gene (reference sequence) sets CDR1 to SGHNT and CDR2 to YYREEE.

The origin of this receptor is a woman aged 55-69 years in good health and CMV-seronegative. Recombination connected TRBV5-4 to TRBJ1-3; TRBD1 matches 7 bases in the middle. The specimen sequenced was PBMCs. The DNA sequence reads TGTGCCAGCAGCATTGACAGGGAGGCCTCTGGAAACACCATATATTTT. Its protein product is CASSIDREASGNTIYF.